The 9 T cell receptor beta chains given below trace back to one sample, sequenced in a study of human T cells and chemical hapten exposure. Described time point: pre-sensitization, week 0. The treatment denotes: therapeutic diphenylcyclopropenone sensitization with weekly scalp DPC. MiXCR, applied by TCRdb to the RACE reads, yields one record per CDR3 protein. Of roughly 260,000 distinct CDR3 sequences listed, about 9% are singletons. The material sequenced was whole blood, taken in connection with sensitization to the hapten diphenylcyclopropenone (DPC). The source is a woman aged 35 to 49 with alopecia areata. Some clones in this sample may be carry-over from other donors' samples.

DNA for the CDR3: TGTGCCAGCAGTTACCGGAGGGAGACCCAGTACTTC. It codes for CASSYRRETQYF. V is TRBV6-2 or TRBV6-3 and J is TRBJ2-5; D is perhaps TRBD2 (5 bases). Per the germline V gene, CDR1 is MNHEY and CDR2 is SVGEGT. CDR3 length equals 12 residues. V shed 2 bases and J shed 5 bases, with 6 bases lying between them.

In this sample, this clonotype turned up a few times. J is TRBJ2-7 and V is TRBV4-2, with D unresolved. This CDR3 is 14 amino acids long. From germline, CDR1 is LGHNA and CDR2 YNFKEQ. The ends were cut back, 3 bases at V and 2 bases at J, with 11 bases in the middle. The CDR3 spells CASSQIGPPYEQYF. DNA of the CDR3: TGTGCCAGCAGCCAGATTGGCCCGCCCTACGAGCAGTACTTC.

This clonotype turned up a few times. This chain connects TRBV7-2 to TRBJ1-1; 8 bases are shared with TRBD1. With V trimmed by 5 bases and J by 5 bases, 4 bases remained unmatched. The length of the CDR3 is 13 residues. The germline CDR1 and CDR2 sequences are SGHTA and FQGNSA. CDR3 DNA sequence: TGTGCCAGCAGCACGACAGGGGTTACTGAAGCTTTCTTT. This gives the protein CASSTTGVTEAFF. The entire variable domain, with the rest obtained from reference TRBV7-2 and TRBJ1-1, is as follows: GAGVSQSPSNKVTEKGKDVELRCDPISGHTALYWYRQSLGQGLEFLIYFQGNSAPDKSGLPSDRFSAERTGGSVSTLTIQRTQQEDSAVYLCASSTTGVTEAFFGQGTRLTVV.

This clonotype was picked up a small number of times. CDR3 coding DNA: TGTGCCAGCAGGAGGGGGGCCAACGTCCTGACTTTC. This sequence encodes CASRRGANVLTF. The chain combines TRBV28 with TRBJ2-6; D uncertain. V lost 6 bases, J lost 4 bases, and 4 bases lay in between. The CDR3 runs 12 residues. The V gene's germline CDR1 is MDHEN and CDR2 SYDVKM.

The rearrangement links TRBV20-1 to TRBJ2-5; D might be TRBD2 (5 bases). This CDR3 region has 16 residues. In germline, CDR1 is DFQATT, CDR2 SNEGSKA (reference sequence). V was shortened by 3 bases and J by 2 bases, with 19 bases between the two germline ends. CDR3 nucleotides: TGCAGTGCTAGTGGTTTTTCGGCGGGTGCTCAAGAGACCCAGTACTTC. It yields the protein CSASGFSAGAQETQYF.

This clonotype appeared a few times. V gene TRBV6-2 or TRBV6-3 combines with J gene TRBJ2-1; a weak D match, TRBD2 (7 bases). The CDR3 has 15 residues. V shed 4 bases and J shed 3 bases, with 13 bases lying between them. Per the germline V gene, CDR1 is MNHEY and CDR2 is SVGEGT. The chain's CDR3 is CASSSRGAFYNEQFF. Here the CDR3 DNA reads TGTGCCAGCAGTTCACGGGGGGCCTTCTACAATGAGCAGTTCTTC.

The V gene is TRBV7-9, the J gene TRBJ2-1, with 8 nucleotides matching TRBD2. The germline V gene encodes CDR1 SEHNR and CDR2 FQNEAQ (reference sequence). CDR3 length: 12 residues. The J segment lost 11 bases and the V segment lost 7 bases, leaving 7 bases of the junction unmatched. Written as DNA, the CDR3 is TGTGCCAGCACTAACAGCGGGGGCAAGCAGTTCTTC. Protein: CASTNSGGKQFF.

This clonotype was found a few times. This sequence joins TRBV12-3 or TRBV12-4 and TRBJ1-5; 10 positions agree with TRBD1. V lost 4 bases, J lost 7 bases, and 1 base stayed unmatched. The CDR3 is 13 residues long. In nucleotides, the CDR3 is TGTGCCAGCAGTTCGGACAGGGGGCAGCCCCAGCATTTT. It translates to CASSSDRGQPQHF.

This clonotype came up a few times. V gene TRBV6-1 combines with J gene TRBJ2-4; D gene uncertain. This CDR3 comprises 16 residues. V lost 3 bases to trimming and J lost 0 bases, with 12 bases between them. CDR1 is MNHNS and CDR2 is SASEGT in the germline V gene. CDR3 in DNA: TGTGCCAGCAGTGAGCCGGTTTGGCCAGCCAAAAACATTCAGTACTTC. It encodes CASSEPVWPAKNIQYF.